This T cell receptor (beta chain) was sequenced for a study of control samples from healthy donors and cancer patients. Unmatched junction bases numbered 12, after V lost 4 bases and J lost 9 bases. CDR3 size: 14 residues. Germline loops: CDR1 GTSNPN, CDR2 SVGIG (reference sequence). Repertoires were generated with immunoSEQ multiplex PCR, while TCRdb's copy carries only in-frame clones and drops some. The sample has 150,000 or so clones, under 95% seen once. The sequence derives from a man aged 18 to 29 in good health. The chain has TRBV30 and TRBJ1-3, with 7 bases lining up with TRBD1. Material: blood. The CDR3: CAWTFGQASGTIYF. In DNA form, the CDR3 reads TGTGCCTGGACGTTCGGACAGGCGTCCGGCACCATATATTTT.